These 21 T cell receptor beta chains share one sample of origin, sequenced in a study of blood T cells in healthy people across ages. The use of a sample-barcoded 5' primer and a J-beta primer mix characterized a second PCR of roughly 7 to 12 cycles. TCRdb reprocessed the 5' RACE reads via MiXCR and lists one record per CDR3 protein. The data hold roughly 800,000 distinct CDR3 sequences, with 58% observed a single time. The sample consisted of blood. The receptor source for this set is a man younger than 45 in good health.

CDR3 sequence reads: CATGLSGGTYEQYF. In DNA form, the CDR3 reads TGTGCCACCGGATTAAGCGGGGGTACCTACGAGCAGTACTTC. V and J are TRBV15 and TRBJ2-7; TRBD2 matches at 8 bases. The CDR3 is 14 amino acids. Germline V lookup: CDR1 LNHNV, CDR2 YYDKDF (reference sequence). Losses at the gene ends were 8 bases for V and 2 bases for J; bases not matched to a gene: 8.

The V and J genes are TRBV6-5 and TRBJ2-1; TRBD1 aligns across 8 bases. From germline, CDR1 is MNHEY and CDR2 SVGAGI. With 0 bases clipped from V and 5 bases from J, the junction kept 6 bases outside the gene matches. This CDR3 comprises 16 residues. The CDR3 region is CASSYSGTGKNNEQFF. The CDR3 DNA sequence: TGTGCCAGCAGTTACTCGGGGACAGGTAAAAACAATGAGCAGTTCTTC.

The genes are TRBV12-3 or TRBV12-4 and TRBJ2-1, with D hard to call. V gave up 4 bases and J gave up 7 bases, with 5 bases separating them. This CDR3 is built from 11 residues. CDR3 sequence (DNA): TGTGCCAGCAGTTATATGAATGAGCAGTTCTTC. It specifies CASSYMNEQFF.

This clonotype was counted once. In DNA form, the CDR3 reads TGTGCCAGCGTTCACCCTAGCGGCAGCTCCTACAATGAGCAGTTCTTC. Its translation is CASVHPSGSSYNEQFF. The V gene is TRBV6-2 or TRBV6-3, the J gene TRBJ2-1, with 7 bases identical to TRBD2. The germline gives CDR1 MNHEY, CDR2 SVGEGT. The CDR3 totals 16 residues. With 8 bases clipped from V and 0 bases from J, the junction kept 10 bases outside the gene matches.

The V and J genes are TRBV20-1 and TRBJ1-1; D might be TRBD1 (5 bases). The germline V gene encodes CDR1 DFQATT and CDR2 SNEGSKA (reference sequence). The length of the CDR3 is 15 residues. V was trimmed by 0 bases and J by 2 bases, leaving 13 bases between them. This chain's CDR3 is CSARDWKGLNTEAFF. The CDR3 nucleotides are TGCAGTGCTAGAGATTGGAAGGGACTAAACACTGAAGCTTTCTTT.

V is TRBV28 and J is TRBJ2-5, with D maybe TRBD2 (5 bases). The J call may be incorrect, as the DNA end agrees better with TRBJ2-7. CDR3 length: 15 amino acids. Germline V gene lookup returns CDR1 MDHEN and CDR2 SYDVKM. CDR3 nucleotide sequence: TGTGCCAGCAGCCCCGGGATGAGTCCTTTCTACGAGCAGTACTTC. Protein product: CASSPGMSPFYEQYF.

The chain combines TRBV4-1 with TRBJ2-1; 12 bases map to TRBD1. In germline, CDR1 is MGHRA, CDR2 YSYEKL. The V gene end was trimmed by 6 bases and the J gene end by 7 bases; junction bases not matched to a gene: 10. CDR3 length: 16 amino acids. The CDR3 here is CASRPQGQGAGNEQFF. The DNA of the CDR3 is TGCGCCAGCAGACCTCAGGGACAGGGGGCCGGGAATGAGCAGTTCTTC.

The rearrangement links TRBV18 to TRBJ2-1; the D gene is possibly TRBD1 (5 bases). Germline assignment: CDR1 KGHSH and CDR2 LQKENI. The CDR3 runs to 14 residues. Trimming left V 0 bases short and J 6 bases short, with 9 bases between. The DNA for the CDR3 is TGTGCCAGCTCACCACCGGGGCGACCCAATGAGCAGTTCTTC. It encodes CASSPPGRPNEQFF.

The sample holds a few counts of this clonotype. The CDR3 sequence: CASSQGHDGYTF. CDR3 nucleotide sequence: TGTGCCAGCAGCCAGGGACACGATGGCTACACCTTC. The rearrangement links TRBV4-2 to TRBJ1-2; D perhaps matches TRBD1 (6 bases). Germline assignment: CDR1 LGHNA and CDR2 YNFKEQ. This CDR3 is built from 12 residues. The V end lost 3 bases, the J end lost 6 bases, and 8 bases lay between the germline ends.

In its sample, this clonotype was seen a few times. This rearrangement joins TRBV29-1 to TRBJ2-1, with 9 bases aligning to TRBD2. The V segment lost 4 bases and the J segment 4 bases; nucleotides outside the gene matches: 11. CDR1 is SQVTM and CDR2 is ANQGSEA in the germline V gene. The CDR3 is 16 amino acids. The CDR3 DNA is TGCAGCGTTGCAATTGCGGGAGGGCCTTTATACAATGAGCAGTTCTTC. Amino acids: CSVAIAGGPLYNEQFF.

This clonotype was detected a few times. V is TRBV28 and J is TRBJ2-7; D possibly corresponds to TRBD2 (6 bases). The CDR3 length is 18 residues. Germline V gene sequence: CDR1 MDHEN, CDR2 SYDVKM. Trimming removed 8 bases at V and 0 bases at J, with 26 bases between. DNA for the CDR3: TGTGCCAGCGAACTAAGGAGGGGACGGGACCCGAGCTCCTACGAGCAGTACTTC. This codes for CASELRRGRDPSSYEQYF.

The chain couples TRBV3-1 to TRBJ2-7, with 10 bases matching TRBD1. CDR1 LGHDT and CDR2 YNNKEL come from the germline V gene (reference sequence). This CDR3 contains 15 residues. The trim removed 0 bases at V and 7 bases at J, leaving 6 bases unmatched. The CDR3 loop reads CASSQEGQGIREQYF. CDR3 bases: TGTGCCAGCAGCCAAGAGGGACAGGGGATCCGGGAGCAGTACTTC.

V gene TRBV5-6 combines with J gene TRBJ2-5; possible D gene TRBD2, 6 bases. The J call is uncertain, as TRBJ2-7 better fits the DNA end. Germline V gives CDR1 SGHDT, CDR2 YYEEEE. This CDR3 contains 15 residues. The CDR3: CASSLAVGRVYEQYF. The CDR3 nucleotides read TGTGCCAGCAGCTTGGCAGTCGGGAGAGTCTACGAGCAGTACTTC.

The V gene is TRBV7-2, the J gene TRBJ2-5; the D is unclear. This CDR3 comprises 14 residues. V was clipped by 2 bases and J by 1 base, with 8 bases between them. The V gene's germline CDR1 is SGHTA and CDR2 FQGNSA. The CDR3 bases are TGTGCCAGCAGCTTATCCTTGATCCAAGAGACCCAGTACTTC. Amino acids: CASSLSLIQETQYF.

J is TRBJ2-7 and V is TRBV29-1; perhaps TRBD1 as D (7 bases). Germline V gene lookup returns CDR1 SQVTM and CDR2 ANQGSEA. The ends were cut back, 3 bases at V and 9 bases at J, with 12 bases in the middle. The CDR3 sequence is 11 residues long. The CDR3 DNA follows: TGCAGCGTTGAGTATCAGGGGGGGCAGTACTTC. Translation: CSVEYQGGQYF.

This chain links TRBV7-9 with TRBJ2-2; D is unresolved. Germline CDR1 SEHNR, CDR2 FQNEAQ (reference sequence). There are 12 residues in the CDR3. The V end lost 5 bases, the J end lost 6 bases, and 7 bases lay between the germline ends. CDR3 DNA: TGTGCCAGCAGCAGGACCGCCGGGGAGCTGTTTTTT. Encoded protein: CASSRTAGELFF. The full variable domain, with the rest looked up from reference TRBV7-9 and TRBJ2-2, is DTGVSQNPRHKITKRGQNVTFRCDPISEHNRLYWYRQTLGQGPEFLTYFQNEAQLEKSRLLSDRFSAERPKGSFSTLEIQRTEQGDSAMYLCASSRTAGELFFGEGSRLTVL.

V and J are TRBV12-3 or TRBV12-4 and TRBJ2-7, with TRBD2 matching 7 bases. Losses at the gene ends were 6 bases for V and 1 base for J; bases not matched to a gene: 6. The CDR3 is made up of 14 amino acids. The DNA of the CDR3 is TGTGCCAGCAGGGCCCTAGCGGTATCCTACGAGCAGTACTTC. It encodes CASRALAVSYEQYF.

This CDR3 is CASSQGRASGNYEQYF. CDR3 DNA sequence: TGCGCCAGCAGCCAAGGGAGGGCTAGCGGGAACTACGAGCAGTACTTC. This chain links TRBV4-1 with TRBJ2-7; 9 nucleotides line up with TRBD2. Per germline, CDR1 MGHRA and CDR2 YSYEKL. The CDR3 extends over 16 amino acids. Trimming cost V 1 base and J 3 bases; bases outside gene matches: 7.

This clonotype was observed a handful of times. The CDR3 region is CSVEDGESNYGYTF. CDR3 nucleotides: TGCAGCGTTGAAGATGGCGAGAGTAACTATGGCTACACCTTC. The chain is built from TRBV29-1 and TRBJ1-2; D is unclear. The V gene lost 0 bases and the J gene lost 1 base, with 9 bases spanning the gap. Germline V gene lookup returns CDR1 SQVTM and CDR2 ANQGSEA. This CDR3 is 14 amino acids long.

The genes are TRBV7-2 and TRBJ1-5; 9 bases agree with TRBD1. Trimming took 2 bases from V and 5 from J; bases not matched to a gene: 10. The CDR3 is 17 residues long. Germline V gene lookup returns CDR1 SGHTA and CDR2 FQGNSA. CDR3: CASSLSVTGGSYQPQHF. The CDR3 DNA sequence: TGTGCCAGCAGCTTAAGTGTGACAGGGGGTTCCTATCAGCCCCAGCATTTT.

This chain joins TRBV20-1 and TRBJ2-5, with a tentative D call TRBD1 (5 bases). Trimming left V 0 bases short and J 4 bases short, with 15 bases between. CDR3 size: 15 residues. The germline CDR1 and CDR2 sequences are DFQATT and SNEGSKA (reference sequence). This chain's CDR3 is CSARDLHIGAETQYF. CDR3 DNA sequence: TGCAGTGCTAGAGACCTCCACATTGGGGCAGAGACCCAGTACTTC.